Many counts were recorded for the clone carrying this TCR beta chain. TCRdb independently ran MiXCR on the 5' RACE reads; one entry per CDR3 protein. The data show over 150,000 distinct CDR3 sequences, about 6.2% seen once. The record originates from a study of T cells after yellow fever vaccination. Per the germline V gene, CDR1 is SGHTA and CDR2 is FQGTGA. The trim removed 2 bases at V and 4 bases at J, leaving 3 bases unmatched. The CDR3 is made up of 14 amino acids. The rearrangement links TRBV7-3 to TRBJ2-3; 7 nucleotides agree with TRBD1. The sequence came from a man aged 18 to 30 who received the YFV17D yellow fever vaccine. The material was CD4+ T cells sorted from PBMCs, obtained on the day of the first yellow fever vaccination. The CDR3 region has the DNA TGTGCCAGCAGCTTACAGGGGGAATCAGATACGCAGTATTTT. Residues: CASSLQGESDTQYF.